This T cell receptor (beta chain) appears in the sequencing data of a study of radiotherapy plus CTLA-4 blockade in lung cancer. About this clone itself: As yet, its antigen is unknown.

General study results and limits: Radiotherapy with ipilimumab was followed by blood expansion of tumor-derived clones.

The V and J ends lost 7 bases and 4 bases, in that order; junction bases with no gene match: 11. CDR3 length: 15 residues. The germline V gene encodes CDR1 MDHEN and CDR2 SYDVKM. Only in-frame clones appear in the TCRdb table, and some are missing; sequencing was by immunoSEQ multiplex PCR. Of roughly 57,000 clones listed, approximately 84% are singletons. The TCR was taken from a human donor with non-small cell lung cancer whose response to radiotherapy plus ipilimumab could not be evaluated. The specimen comprised peripheral blood, sampled from a patient treated with radiotherapy plus ipilimumab. This sequence joins TRBV28 and TRBJ2-7, with 9 bases identical to TRBD1. The CDR3 is CASTPGTGPTYEQYF. Here the CDR3 DNA reads TGTGCCAGCACCCCCGGGACAGGGCCTACGTACGAGCAGTACTTC.